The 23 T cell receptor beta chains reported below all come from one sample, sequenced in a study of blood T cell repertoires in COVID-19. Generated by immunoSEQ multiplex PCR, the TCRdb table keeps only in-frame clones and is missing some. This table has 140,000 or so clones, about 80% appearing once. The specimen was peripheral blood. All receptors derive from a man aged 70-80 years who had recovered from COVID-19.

The CDR3: CASSWTVRSEQYF. CDR3 in DNA: TGTGCCAGCAGTTGGACAGTTCGCTCCGAGCAGTACTTC. The chain uses TRBV6-2 or TRBV6-3 and TRBJ2-7, with D perhaps matching TRBD1 (6 bases). The germline V and J ends were trimmed by 4 bases and 6 bases, with 13 bases remaining between them. This CDR3 is 13 amino acids long. Germline V gene lookup returns CDR1 MNHEY and CDR2 SVGEGT.

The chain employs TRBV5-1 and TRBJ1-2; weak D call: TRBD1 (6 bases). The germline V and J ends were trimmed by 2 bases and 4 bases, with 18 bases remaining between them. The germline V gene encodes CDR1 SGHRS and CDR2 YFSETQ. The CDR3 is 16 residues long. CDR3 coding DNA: TGCGCCAGCAGCTTAATAGGGACACTGGAAATCTATGGCTACACCTTC. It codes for CASSLIGTLEIYGYTF.

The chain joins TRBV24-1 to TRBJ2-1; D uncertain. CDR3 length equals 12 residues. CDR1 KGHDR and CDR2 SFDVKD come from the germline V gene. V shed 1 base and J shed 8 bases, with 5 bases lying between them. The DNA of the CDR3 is TGTGCCACCAGTGATTTCGGAGATGAGCAGTTCTTC. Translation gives CATSDFGDEQFF.

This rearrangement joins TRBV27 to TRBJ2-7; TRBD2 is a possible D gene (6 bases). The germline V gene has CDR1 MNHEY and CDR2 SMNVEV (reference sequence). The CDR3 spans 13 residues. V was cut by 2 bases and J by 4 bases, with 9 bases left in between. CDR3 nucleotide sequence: TGTGCCAGCAGTTTAGCACTAGCTTACGAGCAGTACTTC. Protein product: CASSLALAYEQYF.

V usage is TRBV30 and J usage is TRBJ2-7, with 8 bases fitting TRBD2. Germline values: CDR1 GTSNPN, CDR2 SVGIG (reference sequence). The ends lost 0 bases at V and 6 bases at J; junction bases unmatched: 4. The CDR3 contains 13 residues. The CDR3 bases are TGTGCCTGGAGTGTAAGGACTAGCAGCGAGCAGTACTTC. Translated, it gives CAWSVRTSSEQYF.

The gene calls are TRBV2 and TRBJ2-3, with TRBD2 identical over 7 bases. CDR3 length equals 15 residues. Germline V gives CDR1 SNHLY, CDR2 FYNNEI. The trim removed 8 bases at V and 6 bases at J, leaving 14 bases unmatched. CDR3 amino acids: CASRTGRARGDTQYF. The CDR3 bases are TGTGCCAGCCGCACGGGGAGGGCGCGGGGGGATACGCAGTATTTT. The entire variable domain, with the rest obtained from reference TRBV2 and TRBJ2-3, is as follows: EPEVTQTPSHQVTQMGQEVILRCVPISNHLYFYWYRQILGQKVEFLVSFYNNEISEKSEIFDDQFSVERPDGSNFTLKIRSTKLEDSAMYFCASRTGRARGDTQYFGPGTRLTVL.

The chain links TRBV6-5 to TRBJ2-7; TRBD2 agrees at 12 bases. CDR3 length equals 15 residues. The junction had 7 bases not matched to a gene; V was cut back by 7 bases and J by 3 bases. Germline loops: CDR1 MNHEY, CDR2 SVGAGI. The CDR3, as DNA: TGTGCCAGCACGACTAGCGGGAGACCCGACTACGAGCAGTACTTC. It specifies CASTTSGRPDYEQYF.

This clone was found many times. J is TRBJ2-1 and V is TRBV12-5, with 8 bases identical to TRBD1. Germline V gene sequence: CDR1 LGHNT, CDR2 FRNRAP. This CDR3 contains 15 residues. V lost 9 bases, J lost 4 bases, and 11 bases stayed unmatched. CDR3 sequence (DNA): TGTGCTAGCTCTCTACCGGGACAGGCATACAATGAGCAGTTCTTC. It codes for CASSLPGQAYNEQFF.

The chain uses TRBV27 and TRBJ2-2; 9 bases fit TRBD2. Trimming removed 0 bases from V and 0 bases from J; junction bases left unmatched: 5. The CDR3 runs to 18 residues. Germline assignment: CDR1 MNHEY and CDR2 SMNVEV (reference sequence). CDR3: CASSLSRLAGTNTGELFF. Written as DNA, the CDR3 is TGTGCCAGCAGTTTATCTCGCCTAGCGGGAACGAACACCGGGGAGCTGTTTTTT.

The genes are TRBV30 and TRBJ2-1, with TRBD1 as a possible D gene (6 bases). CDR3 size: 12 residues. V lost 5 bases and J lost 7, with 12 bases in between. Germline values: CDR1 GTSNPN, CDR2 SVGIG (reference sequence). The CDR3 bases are TGTGCCTGGGACCAGGGGCCAAATGAGCAGTTCTTC. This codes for CAWDQGPNEQFF.

The CDR3, as DNA: TGTGCCAGCAGCCGGGGGGGCGCCTCAGATACGCAGTATTTT. Protein: CASSRGGASDTQYF. The chain joins TRBV9 to TRBJ2-3; 8 bases are a match to TRBD2. Germline values: CDR1 SGDLS, CDR2 YYNGEE. Trimming removed 4 bases from V and 4 bases from J; junction bases left unmatched: 5. The CDR3 totals 14 residues. The full variable domain, completed using reference TRBV9 and TRBJ2-3, is DSGVTQTPKHLITATGQRVTLRCSPRSGDLSVYWYQQSLDQGLQFLIQYYNGEERAKGNILERFSAQQFPDLHSELNLSSLELGDSALYFCASSRGGASDTQYFGPGTRLTVL.

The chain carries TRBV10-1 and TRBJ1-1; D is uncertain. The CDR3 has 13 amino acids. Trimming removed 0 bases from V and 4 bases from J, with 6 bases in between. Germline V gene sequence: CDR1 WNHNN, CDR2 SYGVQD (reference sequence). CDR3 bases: TGCGCCAGCAGTGAGTCCGTGTTCACTGAAGCTTTCTTT. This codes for CASSESVFTEAFF.

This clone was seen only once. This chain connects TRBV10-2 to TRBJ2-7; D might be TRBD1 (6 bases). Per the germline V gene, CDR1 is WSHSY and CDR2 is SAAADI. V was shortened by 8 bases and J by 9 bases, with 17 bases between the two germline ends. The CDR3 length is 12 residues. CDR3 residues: CASGGTPAGQYF. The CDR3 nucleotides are TGCGCCAGCGGGGGCACGCCGGCCGGGCAGTACTTC.

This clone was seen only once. Here the CDR3 reads CSVAGEAYEQYF. Written as DNA, the CDR3 is TGCAGCGTTGCAGGGGAAGCCTACGAGCAGTACTTC. The J gene is TRBJ2-7, the V gene TRBV29-1; tentative D call: TRBD1 (6 bases). This CDR3 region has 12 residues. CDR1 SQVTM and CDR2 ANQGSEA come from the germline V gene. Trimming took 4 bases from V and 2 from J, leaving 9 bases between them.

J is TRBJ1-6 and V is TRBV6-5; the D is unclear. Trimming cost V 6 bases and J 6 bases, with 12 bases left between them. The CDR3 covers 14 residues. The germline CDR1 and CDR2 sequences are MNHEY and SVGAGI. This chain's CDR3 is CASRSRRTNSPLHF. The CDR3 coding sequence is TGTGCCAGCAGAAGCAGGCGCACTAATTCACCCCTCCACTTT.

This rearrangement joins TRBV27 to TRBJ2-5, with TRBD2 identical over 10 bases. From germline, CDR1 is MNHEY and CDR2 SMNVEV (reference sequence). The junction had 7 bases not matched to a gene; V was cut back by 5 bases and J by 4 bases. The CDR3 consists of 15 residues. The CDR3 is CASSILAGRGETQYF. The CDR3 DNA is TGTGCCAGCAGTATACTAGCGGGGAGGGGAGAGACCCAGTACTTC.

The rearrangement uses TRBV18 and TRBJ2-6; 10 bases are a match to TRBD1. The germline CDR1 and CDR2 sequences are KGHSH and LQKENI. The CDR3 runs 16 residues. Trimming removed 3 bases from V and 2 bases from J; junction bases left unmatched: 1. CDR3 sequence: CASSPGTGAGANVLTF. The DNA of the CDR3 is TGTGCCAGCTCACCGGGGACAGGGGCTGGGGCCAACGTCCTGACTTTC.

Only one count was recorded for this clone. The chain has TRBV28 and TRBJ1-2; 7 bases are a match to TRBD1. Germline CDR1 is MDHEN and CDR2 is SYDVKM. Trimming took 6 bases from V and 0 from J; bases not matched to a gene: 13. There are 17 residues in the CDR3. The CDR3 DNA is TGTGCCAGCAGCTCATCCGGGACAGCAACTTCTAACTATGGCTACACCTTC. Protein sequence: CASSSSGTATSNYGYTF.

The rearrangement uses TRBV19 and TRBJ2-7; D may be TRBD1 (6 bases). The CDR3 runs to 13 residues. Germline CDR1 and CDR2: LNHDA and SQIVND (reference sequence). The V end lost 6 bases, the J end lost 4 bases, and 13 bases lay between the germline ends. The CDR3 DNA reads TGTGCCAGTAGAGGGACACAAGGTTACGAGCAGTACTTC. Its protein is CASRGTQGYEQYF.

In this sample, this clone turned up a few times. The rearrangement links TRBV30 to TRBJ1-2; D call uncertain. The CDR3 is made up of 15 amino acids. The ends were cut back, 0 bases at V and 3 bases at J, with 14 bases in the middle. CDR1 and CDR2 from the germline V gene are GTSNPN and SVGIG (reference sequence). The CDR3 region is CAWSVTPGGYYGYTF. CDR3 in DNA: TGTGCCTGGAGTGTAACTCCGGGAGGGTACTATGGCTACACCTTC. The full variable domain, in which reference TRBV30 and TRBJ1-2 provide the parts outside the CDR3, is SQTIHQWPATLVQPVGSPLSLECTVEGTSNPNLYWYRQAAGRGLQLLFYSVGIGQISSEVPQNLSASRPQDRQFILSSKKLLLSDSGFYLCAWSVTPGGYYGYTFGSGTRLTVV.

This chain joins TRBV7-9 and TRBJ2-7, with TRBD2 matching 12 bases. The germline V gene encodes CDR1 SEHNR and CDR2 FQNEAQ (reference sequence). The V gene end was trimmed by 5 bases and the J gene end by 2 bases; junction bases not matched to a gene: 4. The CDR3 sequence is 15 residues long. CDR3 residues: CASSPTSGRTYEQYF. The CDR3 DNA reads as TGTGCCAGCAGCCCAACTAGCGGGAGGACCTACGAGCAGTACTTC.

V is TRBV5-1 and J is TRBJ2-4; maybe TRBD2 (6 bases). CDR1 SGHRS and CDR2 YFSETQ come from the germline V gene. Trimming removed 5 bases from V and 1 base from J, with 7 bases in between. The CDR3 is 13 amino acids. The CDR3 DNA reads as TGCGCCAGCAGGGCGGGGGCCAAAAACATTCAGTACTTC. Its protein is CASRAGAKNIQYF. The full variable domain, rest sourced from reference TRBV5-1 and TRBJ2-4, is KAGVTQTPRYLIKTRGQQVTLSCSPISGHRSVSWYQQTPGQGLQFLFEYFSETQRNKGNFPGRFSGRQFSNSRSEMNVSTLELGDSALYLCASRAGAKNIQYFGAGTRLSVL.

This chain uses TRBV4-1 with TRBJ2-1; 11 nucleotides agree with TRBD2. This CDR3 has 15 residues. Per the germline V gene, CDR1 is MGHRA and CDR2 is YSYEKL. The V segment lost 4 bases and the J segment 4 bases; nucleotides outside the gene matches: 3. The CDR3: CASSPLAGGYNEQFF. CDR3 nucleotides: TGCGCCAGCAGCCCTCTAGCGGGAGGATACAATGAGCAGTTCTTC.